This T cell receptor beta chain was sequenced during a study of PD-1 blockade in classical Hodgkin lymphoma. Study-wide context: Patients in the cohort were put on intravenous nivolumab, 3 mg/kg every 2 weeks.

About this clone: The antigen remains undetermined.

General study results and limits: CD8+ TCR diversity did not rise significantly by C4D1, unlike CD4+. Reported baseline diversity: healthy donors highest, relapsed/refractory patients lowest. Why the repertoires differ is still unclear, perhaps disease activity or prior therapy.

Clones were sequenced by immunoSEQ multiplex PCR, and TCRdb holds only the in-frame ones, with some missing. The data show 120,000 to 150,000 clones, less than 80% seen once. After autologous stem cell transplantation all patients relapsed, and prior brentuximab vedotin exposure differed between cohorts. This clonotype originated in a human donor with classical Hodgkin lymphoma. The sequences come from peripheral blood mononuclear cells (PBMCs), collected before the second cycle of nivolumab.

The CDR3 bases are TGTGCCAGTAGTAGCCCGGGACTGAAGAACACTGAAGCTTTCTTT. It yields the protein CASSSPGLKNTEAFF. The J gene is TRBJ1-1, the V gene TRBV19, with D possibly being TRBD1 (5 bases). The V end was cut by 4 bases, the J end by 1 base, with 13 bases between. Germline V CDR1 and CDR2: LNHDA, SQIVND (reference sequence). The CDR3 extends over 15 amino acids.